A single sample gave rise to the 2 T cell receptor beta chains below, sequenced in a study of long-term antiretroviral therapy in people with HIV. This was the immunoSEQ v3.0 assay at survey level. Profiling relied on immunoSEQ multiplex PCR, and the TCRdb table lists in-frame clones only, not all of them. The data show 30,000 to 40,000 clones, with roughly 74% seen just once and approximately 3.7% held by the top ten. Sequencing used unsorted PBMCs, obtained 3 years after starting antiretroviral therapy. The receptors originated from a man aged 45-60 years with HIV.

The rearrangement uses TRBV18 and TRBJ2-3; 7 bases fit TRBD2. Germline CDR1 and CDR2: KGHSH and LQKENI. V shed 0 bases, J shed 5 bases, and the junction held 8 bases outside the gene matches. The CDR3 contains 16 residues. The CDR3 protein is CASSPPGSGKQDTQYF. The CDR3 nucleotides are TGTGCCAGCTCACCACCGGGCAGCGGGAAGCAAGATACGCAGTATTTT.

J is TRBJ2-7 and V is TRBV5-1; D unresolved. CDR3 size: 13 residues. Trimming cost V 3 bases and J 0 bases, with 7 bases left between them. Germline V gene data show CDR1 as SGHRS and CDR2 as YFSETQ. This chain's CDR3 is CASSSDNSYEQYF. CDR3 bases: TGCGCCAGCAGCTCCGATAACTCCTACGAGCAGTACTTC.